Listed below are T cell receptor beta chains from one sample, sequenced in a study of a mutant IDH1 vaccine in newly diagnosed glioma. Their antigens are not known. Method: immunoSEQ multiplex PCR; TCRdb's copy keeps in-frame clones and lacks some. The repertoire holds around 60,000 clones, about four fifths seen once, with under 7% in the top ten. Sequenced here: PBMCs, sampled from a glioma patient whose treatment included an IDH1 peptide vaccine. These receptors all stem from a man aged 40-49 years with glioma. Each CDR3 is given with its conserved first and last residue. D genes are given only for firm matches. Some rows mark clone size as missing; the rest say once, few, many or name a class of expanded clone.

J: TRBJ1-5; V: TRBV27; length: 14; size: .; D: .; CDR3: CASSPRGRESAQHF; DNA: TGTGCCAGCAGTCCGCGGGGCAGGGAATCAGCCCAGCATTTT
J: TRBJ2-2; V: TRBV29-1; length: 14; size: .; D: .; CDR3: CSAAGDFHTGELFF; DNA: TGCAGCGCTGCTGGGGACTTCCACACCGGGGAGCTGTTTTTT
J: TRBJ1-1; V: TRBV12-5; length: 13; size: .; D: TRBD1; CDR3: CASGLRQGLEAFF; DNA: TGTGCTAGTGGTTTGAGACAGGGCCTTGAAGCTTTCTTT
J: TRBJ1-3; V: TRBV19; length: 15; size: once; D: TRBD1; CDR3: CASSTDRGSGNTIYF; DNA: TGTGCCAGTAGTACGGACAGGGGCTCTGGAAACACCATATATTTT
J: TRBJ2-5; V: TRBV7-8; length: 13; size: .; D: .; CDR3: CASSLSGEETQYF; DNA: TGTGCCAGCAGCTTATCGGGAGAAGAGACCCAGTACTTC
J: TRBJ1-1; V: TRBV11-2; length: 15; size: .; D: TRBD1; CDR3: CASSREQGKNTEAFF; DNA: TGTGCCAGCAGCCGTGAACAGGGGAAGAACACTGAAGCTTTCTTT
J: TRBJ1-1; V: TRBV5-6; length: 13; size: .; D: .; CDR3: CASSRDMNTEAFF; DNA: TGTGCCAGCAGTCGGGACATGAACACTGAAGCTTTCTTT
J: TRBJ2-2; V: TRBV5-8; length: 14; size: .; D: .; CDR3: CASSRTVNTGELFF; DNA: TGTGCCAGCAGCAGGACGGTGAACACCGGGGAGCTGTTTTTT
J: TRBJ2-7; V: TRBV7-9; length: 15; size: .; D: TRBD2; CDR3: CASSPGGWSSYEQYF; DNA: TGTGCCAGCAGCCCGGGAGGCTGGTCCTCCTACGAGCAGTACTTC
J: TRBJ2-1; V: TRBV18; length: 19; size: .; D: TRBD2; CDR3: CASSPPLLAGLSSYNEQFF; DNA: TGTGCCAGCTCACCACCGCTACTAGCGGGTCTGAGCTCCTACAATGAGCAGTTCTTC
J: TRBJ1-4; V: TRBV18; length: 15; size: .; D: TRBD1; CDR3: CASSPQQGPNEKLFF; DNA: TGTGCCAGCTCACCCCAACAGGGGCCCAATGAAAAACTGTTTTTT
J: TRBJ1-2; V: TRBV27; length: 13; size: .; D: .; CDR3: CASSSSGQYGYTF; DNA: TGTGCCAGCAGTTCGTCGGGCCAATATGGCTACACCTTC
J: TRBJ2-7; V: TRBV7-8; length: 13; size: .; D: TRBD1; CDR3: CASSPGQGYEQYF; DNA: TGTGCCAGCAGCCCCGGACAGGGCTACGAGCAGTACTTC
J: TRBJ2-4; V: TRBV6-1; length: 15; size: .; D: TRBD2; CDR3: CASSKREGSKNIQYF; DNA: TGTGCCAGCTCCAAGCGGGAGGGGTCCAAAAACATTCAGTACTTC
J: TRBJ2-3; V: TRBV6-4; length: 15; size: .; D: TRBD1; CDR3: CASSDRTGGSDTQYF; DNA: TGTGCCAGCAGTGACAGGACAGGGGGCTCAGATACGCAGTATTTT
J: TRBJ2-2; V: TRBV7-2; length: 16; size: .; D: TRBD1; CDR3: CASSPHRTGNTGELFF; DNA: TGTGCCAGCAGCCCGCATAGGACAGGGAACACCGGGGAGCTGTTTTTT
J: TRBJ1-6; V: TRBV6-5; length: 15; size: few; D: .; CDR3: CASSYRTARNSPLHF; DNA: TGTGCCAGCAGTTACCGGACAGCCAGAAATTCACCCCTCCACTTT
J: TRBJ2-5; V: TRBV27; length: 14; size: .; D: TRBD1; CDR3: CASSPTGYRETQYF; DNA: TGTGCCAGCAGTCCGACAGGGTATAGAGAGACCCAGTACTTC
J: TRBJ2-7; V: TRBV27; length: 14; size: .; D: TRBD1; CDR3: CASSLTGGGYEQYF; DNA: TGTGCCAGCAGCCTGACAGGGGGCGGTTACGAGCAGTACTTC
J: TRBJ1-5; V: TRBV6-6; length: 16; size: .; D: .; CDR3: CASRELTGPLNQPQHF; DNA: TGTGCCAGCAGGGAACTGACAGGACCCCTCAATCAGCCCCAGCATTTT
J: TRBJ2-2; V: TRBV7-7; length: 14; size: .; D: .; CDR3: CALRDGPNTGELFF; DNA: TGTGCCCTTCGGGACGGCCCGAACACCGGGGAGCTGTTTTTT
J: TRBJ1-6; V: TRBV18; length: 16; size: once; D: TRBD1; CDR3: CASSPGQWGPNSPLHF; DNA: TGTGCCAGCTCACCGGGACAGTGGGGCCCAAATTCACCCCTCCACTTT
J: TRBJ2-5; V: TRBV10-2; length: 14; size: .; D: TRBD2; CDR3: CASRAWGGGETQYF; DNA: TGCGCCAGCAGGGCCTGGGGGGGAGGAGAGACCCAGTACTTC
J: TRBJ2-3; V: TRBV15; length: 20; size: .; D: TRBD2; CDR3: CATSRAYPALGLAATDTQYF; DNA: TGTGCCACCAGCAGAGCGTACCCAGCCCTAGGACTAGCGGCCACAGATACGCAGTATTTT
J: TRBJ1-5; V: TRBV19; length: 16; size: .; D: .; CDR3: CASSMWPEYSNQPQHF; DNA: TGTGCCAGTAGTATGTGGCCAGAGTATAGCAATCAGCCCCAGCATTTT
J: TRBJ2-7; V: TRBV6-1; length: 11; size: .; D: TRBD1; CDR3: CASQQGSEQYF; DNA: TGTGCCAGTCAACAGGGGTCCGAGCAGTACTTC
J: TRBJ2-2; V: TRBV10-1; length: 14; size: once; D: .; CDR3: CASQVKSRTGELFF; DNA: TGCGCCAGCCAGGTCAAATCGAGGACCGGGGAGCTGTTTTTT
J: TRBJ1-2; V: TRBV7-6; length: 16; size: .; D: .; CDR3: CASSSIGQRSNYGYTF; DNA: TGTGCCAGCAGTTCTATTGGGCAGAGATCTAACTATGGCTACACCTTC
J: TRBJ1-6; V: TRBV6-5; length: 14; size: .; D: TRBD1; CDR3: CASSYPGGTSPLHF; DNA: TGTGCCAGCAGTTACCCAGGGGGCACTTCACCCCTCCACTTT
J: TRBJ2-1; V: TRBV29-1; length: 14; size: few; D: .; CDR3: CSVLRASSYNEQFF; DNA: TGCAGCGTCCTCCGGGCCAGCTCCTACAATGAGCAGTTCTTC
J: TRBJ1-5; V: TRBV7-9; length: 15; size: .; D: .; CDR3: CASSLDPPGNQPQHF; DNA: TGTGCCAGCAGCTTGGACCCGCCTGGCAATCAGCCCCAGCATTTT
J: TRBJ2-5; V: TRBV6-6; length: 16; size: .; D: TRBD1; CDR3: CASSTTGAHIQETQYF; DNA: TGTGCCAGCAGTACAACAGGGGCCCACATTCAAGAGACCCAGTACTTC
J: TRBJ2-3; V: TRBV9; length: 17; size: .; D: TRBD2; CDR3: CASSVEAGGPGTDTQYF; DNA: TGTGCCAGCAGCGTAGAAGCGGGGGGGCCAGGGACAGATACGCAGTATTTT
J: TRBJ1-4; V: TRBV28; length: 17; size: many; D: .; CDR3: CASSLLEGFATNEKLFF; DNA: TGTGCCAGCAGTTTATTGGAGGGGTTTGCAACTAATGAAAAACTGTTTTTT
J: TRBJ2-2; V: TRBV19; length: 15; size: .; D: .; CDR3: CASSMGRVAPGELFF; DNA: TGTGCCAGTAGTATGGGCAGGGTTGCACCCGGGGAGCTGTTTTTT
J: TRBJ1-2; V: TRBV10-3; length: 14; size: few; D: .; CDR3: CAISEENSNYGYTF; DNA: TGTGCCATCAGTGAGGAGAACTCTAACTATGGCTACACCTTC
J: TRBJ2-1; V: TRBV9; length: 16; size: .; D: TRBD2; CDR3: CASSVVDSGSGNEQFF; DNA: TGTGCCAGCAGCGTAGTCGATAGCGGGAGTGGGAATGAGCAGTTCTTC
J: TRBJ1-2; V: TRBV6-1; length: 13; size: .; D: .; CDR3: CASSEQGNYGYTF; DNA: TGTGCCAGCAGTGAACAGGGGAACTATGGCTACACCTTC
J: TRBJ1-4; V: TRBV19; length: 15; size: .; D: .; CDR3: CASKSGRGSNEKLFF; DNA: TGTGCCAGTAAATCAGGGAGGGGATCTAATGAAAAACTGTTTTTT
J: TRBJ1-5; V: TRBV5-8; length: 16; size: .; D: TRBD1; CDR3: CASSPLRQGVNQPQHF; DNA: TGTGCCAGCAGCCCCCTTCGACAGGGGGTCAATCAGCCCCAGCATTTT
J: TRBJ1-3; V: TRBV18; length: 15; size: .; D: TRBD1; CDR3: CASSPTGDSGNTIYF; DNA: TGTGCCAGCTCACCAACAGGGGACTCTGGAAACACCATATATTTT
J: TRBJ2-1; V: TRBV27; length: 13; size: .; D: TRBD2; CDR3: CASRVAGYNEQFF; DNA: TGTGCCAGCAGGGTAGCGGGATACAATGAGCAGTTCTTC
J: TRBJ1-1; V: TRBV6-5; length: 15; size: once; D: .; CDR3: CATTARDPGYTEAFF; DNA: TGTGCCACCACAGCTAGGGACCCAGGGTACACTGAAGCTTTCTTT
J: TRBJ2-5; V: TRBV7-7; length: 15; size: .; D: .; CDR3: CASSLGGASRETQYF; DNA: TGTGCTAGCAGCTTAGGGGGGGCCTCACGGGAGACCCAGTACTTC
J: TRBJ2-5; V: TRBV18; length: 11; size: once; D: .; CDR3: CASSPQETQYF; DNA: TGTGCCAGCTCACCTCAAGAGACCCAGTACTTC
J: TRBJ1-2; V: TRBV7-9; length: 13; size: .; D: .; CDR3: CASSLQEIYGYTF; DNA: TGTGCCAGCAGCTTACAGGAGATCTATGGCTACACCTTC
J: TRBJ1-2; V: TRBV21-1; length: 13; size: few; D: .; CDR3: CASLDRGRRGYTF; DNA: TGTGCCAGCTTGGACAGGGGGCGCCGAGGCTACACCTTC
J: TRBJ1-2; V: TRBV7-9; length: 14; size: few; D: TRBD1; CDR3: CASSPQGAGYGYTF; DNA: TGTGCCAGCAGCCCGCAGGGGGCTGGATATGGCTACACCTTC
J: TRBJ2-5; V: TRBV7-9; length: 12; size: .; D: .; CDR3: CAWRDIRETQYF; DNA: TGTGCCTGGAGGGACATAAGAGAGACCCAGTACTTC
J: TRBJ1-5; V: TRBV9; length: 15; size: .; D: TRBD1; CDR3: CASSPQGEGAQPQHF; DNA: TGTGCCAGCAGCCCGCAGGGGGAGGGGGCGCAGCCCCAGCATTTT
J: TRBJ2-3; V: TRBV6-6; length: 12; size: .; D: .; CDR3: CASRDLTDTQYF; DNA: TGTGCCAGCCGGGACCTCACAGATACGCAGTATTTT
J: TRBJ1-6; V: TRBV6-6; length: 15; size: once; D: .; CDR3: CASTQDSSYNSPLHF; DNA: TGTGCCAGCACCCAGGACAGCTCCTATAATTCACCCCTCCACTTT
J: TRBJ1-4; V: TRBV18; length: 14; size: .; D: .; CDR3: CASSPRTGDEKLFF; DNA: TGTGCCAGCTCACCACGAACGGGGGACGAAAAACTGTTTTTT
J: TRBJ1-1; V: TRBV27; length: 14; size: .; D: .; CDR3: CASSTAGVNTEAFF; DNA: TGTGCCAGCAGTACGGCAGGTGTTAACACTGAAGCTTTCTTT
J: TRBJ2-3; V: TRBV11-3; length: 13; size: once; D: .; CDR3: CASSLGEGDTQYF; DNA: TGTGCCAGCAGCTTGGGTGAGGGAGATACGCAGTATTTT
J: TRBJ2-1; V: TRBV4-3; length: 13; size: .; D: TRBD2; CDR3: CASSLGLAGEQFF; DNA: TGCGCCAGCAGCCTAGGACTAGCGGGGGAGCAGTTCTTC
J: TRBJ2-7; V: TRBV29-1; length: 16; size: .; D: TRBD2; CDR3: CSTLGETSGSFNEQYF; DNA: TGCAGCACTTTAGGGGAGACTAGCGGGAGCTTCAACGAGCAGTACTTC
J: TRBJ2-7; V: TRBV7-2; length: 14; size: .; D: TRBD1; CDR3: CASSSTGGTDEQYF; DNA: TGTGCCAGCAGCTCGACAGGGGGCACGGACGAGCAGTACTTC
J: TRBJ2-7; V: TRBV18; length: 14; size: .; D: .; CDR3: CASSPPTSSYEQYF; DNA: TGTGCCAGCTCACCTCCGACGAGCTCCTACGAGCAGTACTTC
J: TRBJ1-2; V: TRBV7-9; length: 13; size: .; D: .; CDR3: CASSLGTVYGYTF; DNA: TGTGCCAGCAGCTTAGGGACAGTGTATGGCTACACCTTC